This passage covers 23 T cell receptor beta chains from one sample sequenced in a study of T cell responses to AZD1222 COVID-19 vaccine. Profiled with immunoSEQ multiplex PCR; TCRdb holds only in-frame clones, not every one. The sample contains 90,000 to 120,000 clones, about 91% of which appear only once. Sequenced here: peripheral blood, sampled on day 0 of AZD1222 vaccination. The receptors here all came from an adult in good health.

The rearrangement links TRBV29-1 to TRBJ2-7; the D gene is possibly TRBD2 (5 bases). CDR1 SQVTM and CDR2 ANQGSEA come from the germline V gene. The CDR3 is 12 residues long. Between the trimmed V and J ends, which lost 4 bases and 4 bases, there was a span of 11 bases. CDR3 DNA: TGCAGCGTTGGACAAGCGGCGTACGAGCAGTACTTC. This encodes CSVGQAAYEQYF.

V gene TRBV21-1 combines with J gene TRBJ2-1; the listed D gene, TRBD2, was not tested against the DNA. TRBV21-1 is a known pseudogene. The CDR3 runs to 16 residues. The CDR3 DNA reads as TGTGCCAGCAGCAATCCCGGGGGGTTCTCGAACAATGAGCAGTTCTTC. Its protein product is CASSNPGGFSNNEQFF.

The V call is TRBV28, the J call TRBJ2-7, with 7 bases identical to TRBD2. In germline, CDR1 is MDHEN, CDR2 SYDVKM. The CDR3 totals 14 residues. The V and J ends lost 7 bases and 0 bases, in that order; junction bases with no gene match: 6. This CDR3 reads CASNLGGSSYEQYF. CDR3 sequence (DNA): TGTGCCAGCAACCTAGGCGGGAGCTCCTACGAGCAGTACTTC.

The chain combines TRBV11-2 with TRBJ2-5; 7 bases fit TRBD2. From germline, CDR1 is SGHAT and CDR2 FQNNGV. V lost 1 base and J lost 6; bases outside the gene matches: 11. CDR3 length: 16 amino acids. CDR3 nucleotides: TGTGCCAGCAGCTTAGTTGCGGGGGAGAGACGAAAGACCCAGTACTTC. As protein: CASSLVAGERRKTQYF.

This clone was detected only a few times. This chain uses TRBV5-1 with TRBJ2-7, with 10 bases lining up with TRBD1. Germline CDR1 SGHRS, CDR2 YFSETQ. There are 14 residues in the CDR3. V lost 0 bases and J lost 5; bases outside the gene matches: 2. CDR3 sequence reads: CASSLEGTGDEQYF. The CDR3 DNA reads TGCGCCAGCAGCTTGGAAGGGACAGGGGACGAGCAGTACTTC.

Details on this clone: In the same sample, other DNA sequences code for this CDR3. The chain carries TRBV27 and TRBJ1-2; TRBD1 matches 7 bases. The CDR3 length is 11 residues. The germline V gene encodes CDR1 MNHEY and CDR2 SMNVEV (reference sequence). J lost 4 bases, V lost 9 bases, and 2 bases had no gene match. CDR3 protein: CASGTAYGYTF. Here the CDR3 DNA reads TGTGCCAGTGGGACAGCCTATGGCTACACCTTC.

This clone was recorded once. This chain links TRBV19 with TRBJ1-1; TRBD1 is a possible D gene (5 bases). Germline CDR1 and CDR2: LNHDA and SQIVND (reference sequence). With 4 bases removed from V and 4 bases from J, the gap between germline ends came to 16 bases. CDR3 length: 15 residues. CDR3: CASSKARDGVTEAFF. CDR3 coding DNA: TGTGCCAGTAGTAAGGCCAGGGACGGGGTCACTGAAGCTTTCTTT.

The genes are TRBV6-1 and TRBJ1-1; perhaps TRBD1 as D (5 bases). The CDR3 loop spans 15 amino acids. The V gene lost 0 bases and the J gene lost 6 bases, with 14 bases spanning the gap. The germline V gene encodes CDR1 MNHNS and CDR2 SASEGT. The CDR3 loop is CASSEAAGLGPEAFF. The CDR3 DNA follows: TGTGCCAGCAGTGAAGCTGCAGGGTTGGGACCTGAAGCTTTCTTT.

The chain recombines TRBV6-5 with TRBJ2-3, with D possibly TRBD1 on 6 matching bases. V dropped 2 bases and J dropped 1 base, with 10 bases sitting between them. The CDR3 contains 15 residues. In germline, CDR1 is MNHEY, CDR2 SVGAGI. The CDR3 protein is CASSYQGLGTDTQYF. DNA for the CDR3: TGTGCCAGCAGTTACCAGGGGCTGGGCACAGATACGCAGTATTTT.

The genes are TRBV6-5 and TRBJ2-3, with TRBD2 as a possible D gene (6 bases). The CDR3 extends over 14 amino acids. V was trimmed by 8 bases and J by 10 bases, leaving 22 bases between them. Germline values: CDR1 MNHEY, CDR2 SVGAGI. The CDR3 loop is CASYIPGTRNPQYF. The DNA for the CDR3 is TGTGCCAGCTATATACCGGGGACTCGGAATCCGCAGTATTTT.

This clone was detected only once. Given the absence of the conserved phenylalanine or tryptophan at the CDR3 end, a read error is likely. The rearrangement joins TRBV7-8 to TRBJ1-6; D is unresolved. V lost 2 bases to trimming and J lost 6 bases, with 8 bases between them. This CDR3 contains 14 residues. In germline, CDR1 is SGHVS, CDR2 FQNEAQ. The CDR3 is CASSLRGSNSPLHL. As DNA, the CDR3 is TGTGCCAGCAGCTTACGAGGGAGTAATTCACCCCTCCACCTT.

The chain uses TRBV6-2 or TRBV6-3 and TRBJ2-1; no firm D call. Germline V CDR1 and CDR2: MNHEY, SVGEGT. This CDR3 region has 16 residues. The V end lost 0 bases, the J end lost 0 bases, and 9 bases lay between the germline ends. This CDR3 reads CASSYSPFSSYNEQFF. CDR3 DNA: TGTGCCAGCAGTTACTCGCCCTTCAGCTCCTACAATGAGCAGTTCTTC.

This clone was seen a few times. V usage is TRBV5-5 and J usage is TRBJ2-5, with D tentatively TRBD1 (5 bases). The germline V gene has CDR1 SGHKS and CDR2 YYEKEE (reference sequence). Trimming stripped 4 bases from V and 2 bases from J, with 12 bases between. The CDR3 contains 14 residues. DNA for the CDR3: TGTGCCAGCAGCCCGCCCCAGGGACAAGAGACCCAGTACTTC. This codes for CASSPPQGQETQYF.

V usage is TRBV5-6 and J usage is TRBJ2-7; 10 nucleotides agree with TRBD1. Germline V lookup: CDR1 SGHDT, CDR2 YYEEEE. After removal of 2 bases from V and 5 bases from J, the junction contained 13 bases not matched to a gene. CDR3 length equals 17 residues. The CDR3 DNA reads TGTGCCAGCAGCTTTCTTCCTCGGACAGGGGGTTACGACGAGCAGTACTTC. Its translation is CASSFLPRTGGYDEQYF. The full variable domain, completed using reference TRBV5-6 and TRBJ2-7, is DAGVTQSPTHLIKTRGQQVTLRCSPKSGHDTVSWYQQALGQGPQFIFQYYEEEERQRGNFPDRFSGHQFPNYSSELNVNALLLGDSALYLCASSFLPRTGGYDEQYFGPGTRLTVT.

This clone was seen only a few times. The conserved closing phenylalanine or tryptophan is absent in this CDR3, likely reflecting a read error. In the same sample, other DNA sequences code for this CDR3. This rearrangement joins TRBV15 to TRBJ1-6; TRBD1 aligns across 8 bases. Germline V gives CDR1 LNHNV, CDR2 YYDKDF (reference sequence). The ends lost 3 bases at V and 7 bases at J; junction bases unmatched: 5. The CDR3 has 15 residues. The CDR3 sequence: CATSRTGTGNSPLHL. The CDR3 bases are TGTGCCACCAGCAGGACCGGGACAGGAAATTCACCCCTCCACCTT.

This clone was seen a single time. The chain carries TRBV7-8 and TRBJ1-1; D unresolved. Trimming took 6 bases from V and 0 from J, leaving 17 bases between them. The CDR3 spans 16 residues. CDR1 is SGHVS and CDR2 is FQNEAQ in the germline V gene. The CDR3, as DNA: TGTGCCAGCAGATCCGGTGGTGAGGGAATGAACACTGAAGCTTTCTTT. Protein: CASRSGGEGMNTEAFF.

This clone was detected once. The chain is built from TRBV3-1 (or the pseudogene TRBV3-2) and TRBJ1-3; D not certain. Trimming took 4 bases from V and 0 from J, leaving 10 bases between them. Germline-derived CDR1 and CDR2 are LGHDT and YNNKEL (reference sequence). There are 15 residues in the CDR3. The CDR3 DNA reads as TGTGCCAGCAGCCTCGGACCGAACTCTGGAAACACCATATATTTT. Amino acids: CASSLGPNSGNTIYF.

This chain connects TRBV28 to TRBJ1-4; TRBD1 matches 7 bases. This CDR3 is built from 17 residues. V gave up 5 bases and J gave up 3 bases; unmatched junction bases: 12. Germline loops: CDR1 MDHEN, CDR2 SYDVKM. In nucleotides, the CDR3 is TGTGCCAGCAGTCCAGCAGGGGGTGGACGACCTAATGAAAAACTGTTTTTT. Amino acids: CASSPAGGGRPNEKLFF.

The chain is built from TRBV6-1 and TRBJ2-7; the D is unclear. V was pared by 3 bases and J by 0 bases, with 6 bases between. The CDR3 totals 13 residues. CDR1 MNHNS and CDR2 SASEGT come from the germline V gene. The CDR3 region is CASSETRSYEQYF. For the CDR3, the DNA is TGTGCCAGCAGTGAGACTCGCTCCTACGAGCAGTACTTC.

The chain uses TRBV23-1 and TRBJ1-5, with a weak D call TRBD1 (5 bases). TRBV23-1 is treated as an ORF (open reading frame) with a function not yet certain. Trimming pared 0 bases from V and 6 bases from J, leaving 21 bases between. The CDR3 is 18 amino acids. The DNA of the CDR3 is TGCGCCAGCAGTCAATCGATAACAGGTCGGTTGGTAGCTCAGCCCCAGCATTTT. Encoded protein: CASSQSITGRLVAQPQHF.

The count of this clone is one. The V gene is TRBV5-1, the J gene TRBJ1-1; 11 bases line up with TRBD1. Germline V gene lookup returns CDR1 SGHRS and CDR2 YFSETQ. The CDR3 contains 16 residues. The ends lost 0 bases at V and 5 bases at J; junction bases unmatched: 6. The CDR3 loop reads CASSLGTGGGLTEAFF. CDR3 nucleotide sequence: TGCGCCAGCAGCTTGGGGACAGGGGGCGGGTTAACTGAAGCTTTCTTT.

The V and J genes are TRBV19 and TRBJ1-5, with D possibly TRBD1 on 5 matching bases. Trimming left V 3 bases short and J 2 bases short, with 11 bases between. Germline V lookup: CDR1 LNHDA, CDR2 SQIVND (reference sequence). The CDR3 runs to 15 residues. The CDR3 region is CASSIRGVGNQPQHF. For the CDR3, the DNA is TGTGCCAGTAGTATTAGGGGTGTCGGCAATCAGCCCCAGCATTTT.

This chain links TRBV5-1 with TRBJ1-1, with unresolved D. Germline CDR1 and CDR2: SGHRS and YFSETQ. This CDR3 contains 12 residues. V lost 1 base and J 3 bases, leaving 4 bases between the germline ends. CDR3 coding DNA: TGCGCCAGCAGCTTGCCCGACACTGAAGCTTTCTTT. Encoded protein: CASSLPDTEAFF.